At least ten counts were recorded for the clone carrying this TCR beta chain. Antigen: not known. CDR3 length equals 14 residues. Germline CDR1 reads SGHDT; CDR2 reads YYEEEE. Losses at the gene ends were 3 bases for V and 2 bases for J; bases not matched to a gene: 4. The data originate from a study of blood T cells in healthy people across ages. Study findings and constraints: Naive and antigen-experienced cells were not separated, limiting conclusive comparison.

A sample-barcoded 5' primer and a J-beta primer mix were used in a second PCR of about 7 to 12 cycles. Every cDNA was tagged by a template-switch adaptor with 12 random nucleotides. No fewer than 3 million CDR3-containing paired-end reads came from each sample. TCRdb re-called the 5' RACE reads through MiXCR, storing one row per CDR3 protein. The sample records hundreds of thousands of distinct CDR3 sequences, 35% to 40% being singletons. The sample was blood. This rearrangement joins TRBV5-6 to TRBJ2-5, with TRBD1 identical over 7 bases. This clonotype originated in a man younger than 35 in good health. CDR3 in DNA: TGTGCCAGCAGCTCCGGGACAGATCAAGAGACCCAGTACTTC. Protein: CASSSGTDQETQYF. Variable domain in full (rest from reference TRBV5-6 and TRBJ2-5): DAGVTQSPTHLIKTRGQQVTLRCSPKSGHDTVSWYQQALGQGPQFIFQYYEEEERQRGNFPDRFSGHQFPNYSSELNVNALLLGDSALYLCASSSGTDQETQYFGPGTRLLVL.